The T cell receptor (beta chain) described here comes from a study of T cells in localized non-small cell lung cancer. Overall study findings and caveats: Among blood samples, higher T cell density accompanied longer overall survival. Heterogeneity stays possible, as sequencing covered only one tumor region.

The CDR3 totals 15 residues. Trimming left V 5 bases short and J 0 bases short, with 12 bases between. The germline gives CDR1 SGDLS, CDR2 YYNGEE. Comment on this clone: Its antigen is unidentified.

The sampled adjacent lung lay at least 2 cm from the tumor margin and showed no atypia. The protocol was immunoSEQ multiplex PCR, while the TCRdb copy is restricted to in-frame clones and leaves out a portion. The data hold 1,000 or so clones, with around 20% observed a single time. The TCR comes from a man between 40 and 70 years old with stage III squamous cell lung carcinoma. Sequenced material: normal lung tissue next to the tumor, taken before any cancer treatment. The V and J genes are TRBV9 and TRBJ2-1; D uncertain. CDR3 protein: CASSLDRSSYNEQFF. CDR3 nucleotides: TGTGCCAGCAGTCTGGACCGGAGCTCCTACAATGAGCAGTTCTTC.